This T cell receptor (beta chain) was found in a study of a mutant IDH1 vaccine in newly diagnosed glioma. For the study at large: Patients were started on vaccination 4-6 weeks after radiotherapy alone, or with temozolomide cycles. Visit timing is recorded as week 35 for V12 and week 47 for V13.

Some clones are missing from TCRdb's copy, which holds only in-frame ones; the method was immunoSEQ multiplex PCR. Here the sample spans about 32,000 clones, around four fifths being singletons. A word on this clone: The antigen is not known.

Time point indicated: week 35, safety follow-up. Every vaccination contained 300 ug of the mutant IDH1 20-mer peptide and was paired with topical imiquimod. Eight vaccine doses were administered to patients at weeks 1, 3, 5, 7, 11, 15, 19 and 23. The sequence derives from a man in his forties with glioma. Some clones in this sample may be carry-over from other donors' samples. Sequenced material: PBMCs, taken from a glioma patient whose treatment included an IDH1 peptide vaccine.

CDR3 DNA sequence: TGCGCCAGCAGACGGCCGGACTCACTCTCCTACGAGCAGTACTTC. Encoded protein: CASRRPDSLSYEQYF. This chain uses TRBV5-1 with TRBJ2-7, with D tentatively TRBD2 (5 bases). V was shortened by 5 bases and J by 0 bases, with 15 bases between the two germline ends. Germline V gene sequence: CDR1 SGHRS, CDR2 YFSETQ. The CDR3 contains 15 residues.